These 29 T cell receptor beta chains share one sample of origin, sequenced in a study of T cells after posttransplantation cyclophosphamide. Measured with immunoSEQ multiplex PCR; TCRdb has only the in-frame clones, and not every one. This sample carries approximately 8,300 clones, 82% of them seen once, and the ten largest clones take roughly 17%. Busulfan-fludarabine conditioning, marrow transplant, and cyclophosphamide on days +3 and +4 were administered. This specimen was CD4+ T cells sorted from blood, taken 1162 days after allogeneic stem cell transplant with posttransplant cyclophosphamide. Every receptor here comes from a female patient aged 35-55 years who received an allogeneic stem cell transplant from a related donor, was CMV-positive, and had no GVHD. Some of the T cells might come from the graft donor.

The chain couples TRBV27 to TRBJ1-5; D call uncertain. Germline V gene data show CDR1 as MNHEY and CDR2 as SMNVEV (reference sequence). The CDR3 runs 13 residues. V was shortened by 4 bases and J by 5 bases, with 9 bases between the two germline ends. DNA for the CDR3: TGTGCCAGCAGTTCGGGAGGCTATCAGCCCCAGCATTTT. Amino acids: CASSSGGYQPQHF.

The chain uses TRBV29-1 and TRBJ2-5; TRBD2 is a possible D gene (5 bases). V lost 3 bases and J lost 2, with 13 bases in between. This CDR3 is 14 amino acids long. CDR1 is SQVTM and CDR2 is ANQGSEA in the germline V gene. This chain's CDR3 is CSVDTSGKQETQYF. The CDR3 coding sequence is TGCAGCGTTGATACGAGCGGTAAACAAGAGACCCAGTACTTC. The whole variable domain, remainder taken from reference TRBV29-1 and TRBJ2-5, is SAVISQKPSRDICQRGTSLTIQCQVDSQVTMMFWYRQQPGQSLTLIATANQGSEATYESGFVIDKFPISRPNLTFSTLTVSNMSPEDSSIYLCSVDTSGKQETQYFGPGTRLLVL.

The gene calls are TRBV4-3 and TRBJ1-2; the D is unclear. V was shortened by 0 bases and J by 4 bases, with 9 bases between the two germline ends. The length of the CDR3 is 14 residues. Germline V gene sequence: CDR1 LGHNA, CDR2 YSLEER. The CDR3 protein is CASSQEVNSYGYTF. The DNA of the CDR3 is TGCGCCAGCAGCCAAGAAGTTAACAGCTATGGCTACACCTTC.

This chain uses TRBV6-4 with TRBJ1-2; D is perhaps TRBD1 (5 bases). V lost 3 bases and J 2 bases, leaving 7 bases between the germline ends. This CDR3 is 13 amino acids long. CDR1 is MRHNA, CDR2 SNTAGT, per germline. CDR3 nucleotides: TGTGCCAGCAGTGAAAACAGGAACTATGGCTACACCTTC. Translating it yields CASSENRNYGYTF.

The J gene is TRBJ1-4, the V gene TRBV5-4; TRBD1 agrees at 7 bases. CDR1 is SGHNT, CDR2 YYREEE, per germline (reference sequence). The V and J ends lost 4 bases and 5 bases, in that order; junction bases with no gene match: 8. CDR3 length: 15 amino acids. CDR3 nucleotide sequence: TGTGCCAGCAGCAGTGGGACAGTCGACAATGAAAAACTGTTTTTT. It yields the protein CASSSGTVDNEKLFF.

The genes are TRBV15 and TRBJ1-3; 7 positions agree with TRBD1. The V segment lost 8 bases and the J segment 0 bases; nucleotides outside the gene matches: 7. The germline CDR1 and CDR2 sequences are LNHNV and YYDKDF (reference sequence). The CDR3 length is 15 residues. The chain's CDR3 is CATGRDRHSGNTIYF. The CDR3 DNA sequence: TGTGCCACCGGACGGGACAGACACTCTGGAAACACCATATATTTT.

This clone was counted a single time. The rearrangement uses TRBV5-4 and TRBJ2-5; D is perhaps TRBD2 (6 bases). CDR1 and CDR2 from the germline V gene are SGHNT and YYREEE (reference sequence). The CDR3 extends over 14 amino acids. The germline V and J ends were trimmed by 6 bases and 2 bases, with 14 bases remaining between them. The CDR3 region is CASTSVTRQETQYF. The CDR3 DNA reads TGTGCCAGCACATCGGTGACTAGACAAGAGACCCAGTACTTC.

CDR3 amino acids: CASSSNRAGVSDTQYF. In nucleotides, the CDR3 is TGTGCCAGCAGCAGTAACAGAGCAGGGGTGTCAGATACGCAGTATTTT. This chain connects TRBV5-4 to TRBJ2-3; a possible D gene is TRBD1 (6 bases). Germline lookup yields CDR1 SGHNT and CDR2 YYREEE (reference sequence). Trimming took off 4 bases at V and 4 bases at J, with 19 bases between the two ends. The CDR3 sequence is 16 residues long.

The CDR3 nucleotides read TGTGCCAGCAGATCCAGACTAGCGGGGGGCGGGACAGATACGCAGTATTTT. Amino acid sequence: CASRSRLAGGGTDTQYF. The rearrangement joins TRBV7-9 to TRBJ2-3; 13 nucleotides line up with TRBD2. The J segment lost 3 bases and the V segment lost 6 bases, leaving 9 bases of the junction unmatched. Per the germline V gene, CDR1 is SEHNR and CDR2 is FQNEAQ (reference sequence). This CDR3 spans 17 amino acids.

The J gene is TRBJ1-2, the V gene TRBV5-1, with a tentative D call TRBD1 (6 bases). Germline CDR1 reads SGHRS; CDR2 reads YFSETQ. This CDR3 comprises 18 residues. The V and J ends lost 2 bases and 4 bases respectively, with 24 bases between them. The CDR3 protein is CASSLELGRGLEVYGYTF. In nucleotides, the CDR3 is TGCGCCAGCAGCTTAGAGTTAGGCAGGGGCCTCGAAGTCTATGGCTACACCTTC.

This chain links TRBV6-1 with TRBJ1-2; 8 nucleotides match TRBD1. CDR1 and CDR2 from the germline V gene are MNHNS and SASEGT. With V trimmed by 8 bases and J by 6 bases, 8 bases remained unmatched. The length of the CDR3 is 13 residues. The chain's CDR3 is CASWGRGQDGYTF. DNA of the CDR3: TGTGCCAGCTGGGGCAGGGGGCAGGATGGCTACACCTTC.

This clone was seen just once. The chain joins TRBV5-1 to TRBJ1-2; the D is unclear. The ends were cut back, 0 bases at V and 7 bases at J, with 16 bases in the middle. The germline V gene encodes CDR1 SGHRS and CDR2 YFSETQ. The CDR3 is made up of 15 amino acids. The CDR3 nucleotides are TGCGCCAGCAGCTTGGGATCAGGTGATGTGGGTGGCTACACCTTC. Its protein is CASSLGSGDVGGYTF.

This clone was seen a single time. This chain joins TRBV14 and TRBJ2-2; D is perhaps TRBD1 (6 bases). V lost 4 bases and J lost 0, with 15 bases in between. The V gene's germline CDR1 is SGHDN and CDR2 FVKESK. This CDR3 has 17 residues. CDR3 DNA sequence: TGTGCCAGCAGCCTCTCCCAGGGGTTCGCGAACACCGGGGAGCTGTTTTTT. As protein: CASSLSQGFANTGELFF.

This clone was recorded once. The gene calls are TRBV7-9 and TRBJ2-7; maybe TRBD1 (6 bases). The CDR3 loop spans 12 amino acids. The germline V gene has CDR1 SEHNR and CDR2 FQNEAQ (reference sequence). Trimming pared 2 bases from V and 4 bases from J, leaving 6 bases between. The CDR3 DNA is TGTGCCAGCAGCTTACAGGGGTACGAGCAGTACTTC. Its translation is CASSLQGYEQYF. Supplemented by reference TRBV7-9 and TRBJ2-7, the full variable domain reads DTGVSQNPRHKITKRGQNVTFRCDPISEHNRLYWYRQTLGQGPEFLTYFQNEAQLEKSRLLSDRFSAERPKGSFSTLEIQRTEQGDSAMYLCASSLQGYEQYFGPGTRLTVT.

This sequence joins TRBV10-1 and TRBJ2-3, with a weak D call TRBD1 (5 bases). Germline CDR1 is WNHNN and CDR2 is SYGVQD (reference sequence). The CDR3 has 14 residues. V was clipped by 8 bases and J by 0 bases, with 12 bases between them. This chain's CDR3 is CASADTHSTDTQYF. Here the CDR3 DNA reads TGCGCCAGCGCGGACACTCATAGCACAGATACGCAGTATTTT.

This chain uses TRBV29-1 with TRBJ2-7, with 9 bases lining up with TRBD1. Trimming at V came to 6 bases and at J to 4 bases, leaving 4 bases not matched to a gene. The CDR3 totals 12 residues. Germline CDR1 and CDR2: SQVTM and ANQGSEA. CDR3 nucleotides: TGCAGCGTAGAGACAGGGGGTTACGAGCAGTACTTC. Translating gives CSVETGGYEQYF.

This clone showed up just a few times. The junction shows a germline mismatch at one end, possibly a read error. Other nucleotide sequences from this sample produce the same CDR3. CDR3 in DNA: TGTGCCAGCAGCCCCCAGACCAGGGAAAATTCCCCCCTCCACTTT. This encodes CASSPQTRENSPLHF. The chain joins TRBV9 to TRBJ1-6; D may be TRBD1 (5 bases). This CDR3 comprises 15 residues. Per germline, CDR1 SGDLS and CDR2 YYNGEE.

The gene calls are TRBV4-1 and TRBJ2-3; a possible D gene is TRBD2 (5 bases). The CDR3 contains 16 residues. V was pared by 0 bases and J by 4 bases, with 14 bases between. Germline CDR1 reads MGHRA; CDR2 reads YSYEKL. The CDR3 nucleotides are TGCGCCAGCAGCCAAGATAACAGCGGCTGGTCAGATACGCAGTATTTT. Residues: CASSQDNSGWSDTQYF.

The chain couples TRBV2 to TRBJ2-1, with a weak D call TRBD2 (7 bases). V lost 7 bases and J lost 5, with 15 bases in between. The CDR3 loop spans 14 amino acids. CDR1 and CDR2 from the germline V gene are SNHLY and FYNNEI. CDR3 sequence: CASTLGGADNEQFF. CDR3 DNA sequence: TGTGCCAGCACCTTGGGGGGGGCTGACAATGAGCAGTTCTTC.

This chain connects TRBV5-5 to TRBJ2-2, with 8 bases lining up with TRBD2. Trimming removed 4 bases from V and 2 bases from J; junction bases left unmatched: 1. The germline gives CDR1 SGHKS, CDR2 YYEKEE (reference sequence). The CDR3 sequence is 14 residues long. Here the CDR3 DNA reads TGTGCCAGCAGCAGGACTAGCAACACCGGGGAGCTGTTTTTT. Encoded protein: CASSRTSNTGELFF.

DNA of the CDR3: TGCAGCGTTGAGGGATTAGGGACAACGAACACCGGGGAGCTGTTTTTT. It yields the protein CSVEGLGTTNTGELFF. The chain is built from TRBV29-1 and TRBJ2-2, with D perhaps matching TRBD1 (6 bases). The CDR3 loop spans 16 amino acids. Germline V gene data show CDR1 as SQVTM and CDR2 as ANQGSEA. The V end was cut by 3 bases, the J end by 0 bases, with 14 bases between.

V usage is TRBV10-3 and J usage is TRBJ1-3, with a possible D match to TRBD1 (5 bases). The CDR3 totals 16 residues. Looked up from germline, CDR1 is ENHRY and CDR2 is SYGVKD. Trimming stripped 4 bases from V and 2 bases from J, with 15 bases between. CDR3 residues: CAISAALTAPGNTIYF. DNA for the CDR3: TGTGCCATCAGTGCAGCCCTGACAGCGCCTGGAAACACCATATATTTT.

V usage is TRBV7-9 and J usage is TRBJ1-1; D is perhaps TRBD1 (5 bases). This CDR3 region has 14 residues. The V and J ends lost 3 bases and 6 bases respectively, with 14 bases between them. Germline CDR1 is SEHNR and CDR2 is FQNEAQ (reference sequence). The CDR3 loop reads CASSLATEKAEAFF. As DNA, the CDR3 is TGTGCCAGCAGCTTGGCGACAGAGAAGGCTGAAGCTTTCTTT.

As concerns this clone: Other nucleotide sequences in the sample specify the same CDR3. This chain uses TRBV13 with TRBJ1-6; 12 nucleotides align to TRBD1. This CDR3 spans 20 amino acids. Germline CDR1 is PRHDT and CDR2 is FYEKMQ (reference sequence). With 0 bases clipped from V and 6 bases from J, the junction kept 12 bases outside the gene matches. This chain's CDR3 is CASSLGLGTGGLQSNSPLHF. CDR3 DNA: TGTGCCAGCAGCTTAGGCCTAGGGACAGGGGGCCTCCAGAGTAATTCACCCCTCCACTTT.

The genes are TRBV4-2 and TRBJ1-1, with D perhaps matching TRBD1 (6 bases). The CDR3 runs to 13 residues. Deletions cut 2 bases from V and 8 bases from J, with 12 bases between. The V gene's germline CDR1 is LGHNA and CDR2 YNFKEQ. CDR3 sequence (DNA): TGTGCCAGCAGCCAAAAGGGGGTACAGGAAGCTTTCTTT. Translating gives CASSQKGVQEAFF.

The chain has TRBV29-1 and TRBJ2-7; perhaps TRBD2 as D (5 bases). Per the germline V gene, CDR1 is SQVTM and CDR2 is ANQGSEA. V was shortened by 1 base and J by 4 bases, with 14 bases between the two germline ends. The CDR3 is made up of 14 amino acids. CDR3 residues: CSVEVTGRLYEQYF. CDR3 DNA sequence: TGCAGCGTTGAAGTCACGGGGAGATTATACGAGCAGTACTTC.

The chain is built from TRBV2 and TRBJ1-4; tentatively, D is TRBD1 (5 bases). This CDR3 comprises 18 residues. Germline-derived CDR1 and CDR2 are SNHLY and FYNNEI. Trimming left V 6 bases short and J 8 bases short, with 28 bases between. This CDR3 is CASSRDFFKGIESEKLFF. CDR3 DNA: TGTGCCAGCAGCCGGGACTTTTTCAAGGGGATAGAGAGCGAAAAACTGTTTTTT.

The rearrangement links TRBV10-3 to TRBJ1-1; D not certain. CDR1 is ENHRY, CDR2 SYGVKD, per germline. The V gene lost 3 bases and the J gene lost 1 base, with 12 bases spanning the gap. This CDR3 has 15 amino acids. This chain's CDR3 is CAISDPSTGNTEAFF. The CDR3, as DNA: TGTGCCATCAGTGACCCCTCGACGGGGAACACTGAAGCTTTCTTT.

The chain uses TRBV5-5 and TRBJ2-3; D may be TRBD2 (6 bases). Trimming cost V 4 bases and J 2 bases, with 14 bases left between them. CDR3 length: 15 residues. The germline V gene encodes CDR1 SGHKS and CDR2 YYEKEE (reference sequence). The CDR3 loop is CASSQIGLTTDTQYF. The CDR3 nucleotides are TGTGCCAGCAGCCAAATCGGACTAACCACAGATACGCAGTATTTT.